The 12 T cell receptor beta chains given below trace back to one sample, sequenced in a study of blood T cells in healthy people across ages. A second PCR of about 6 to 11 cycles used a sample-barcoded 5' primer and a J-beta primer mix. Each CDR3 protein gets one entry after TCRdb re-called the 5' RACE reads with MiXCR. The sample contains around 1.5 million distinct CDR3 sequences, about 31% of which appear only once. Material: blood. The source of these receptors is a woman under 40 in good health.

This clonotype has more than one count but fewer than ten. The chain links TRBV7-2 to TRBJ1-2, with D possibly being TRBD1 (6 bases). This CDR3 spans 15 amino acids. With 1 base removed from V and 6 bases from J, the gap between germline ends came to 15 bases. Germline loops: CDR1 SGHTA, CDR2 FQGNSA. CDR3 amino acids: CASSLVAGAMDGYTF. For the CDR3, the DNA is TGTGCCAGCAGCTTAGTGGCAGGGGCAATGGATGGCTACACCTTC.

In its sample, this clonotype was seen a few times. The J gene is TRBJ2-7, the V gene TRBV10-3, with 8 bases lining up with TRBD2. Germline V gives CDR1 ENHRY, CDR2 SYGVKD. The CDR3 covers 13 residues. The trim removed 6 bases at V and 4 bases at J, leaving 5 bases unmatched. This CDR3 is CAISGTSKYEQYF. CDR3 DNA: TGTGCCATCAGCGGGACTAGTAAGTACGAGCAGTACTTC.

This chain links TRBV27 with TRBJ2-5; weak D call: TRBD1 (6 bases). The CDR3 has 11 residues. CDR1 is MNHEY and CDR2 is SMNVEV in the germline V gene (reference sequence). The V end was cut by 11 bases, the J end by 3 bases, with 10 bases between. The CDR3 loop is CASWTEETQYF. The CDR3 DNA is TGTGCCTCCTGGACAGAAGAGACCCAGTACTTC.

This clonotype was seen a few times. The gene calls are TRBV20-1 and TRBJ2-7; D not resolved. Germline V CDR1 and CDR2: DFQATT, SNEGSKA (reference sequence). The CDR3 runs to 14 residues. V lost 3 bases and J lost 6, with 18 bases in between. In nucleotides, the CDR3 is TGCAGTGCTAGCTCGGACGGGTGGCACTTCGAGCAGTACTTC. This gives the protein CSASSDGWHFEQYF.

The table lists this clonotype with a few counts. This rearrangement joins TRBV6-6 to TRBJ1-2, with a weak D call TRBD1 (5 bases). Trimming removed 8 bases at V and 5 bases at J, with 12 bases between. The germline CDR1 and CDR2 sequences are MNHNY and SVGAGI (reference sequence). The CDR3 sequence is 12 residues long. The chain's CDR3 is CASSVGEYGYTF. The CDR3 DNA reads TGTGCCAGCTCAGTGGGGGAATATGGCTACACCTTC.

The chain employs TRBV4-2 and TRBJ2-1; 13 nucleotides line up with TRBD2. This CDR3 contains 18 residues. Germline V gives CDR1 LGHNA, CDR2 YNFKEQ. V shed 0 bases and J 4 bases; nucleotides not matched to a gene: 6. CDR3 sequence reads: CASSQDSTSGGPYNEQFF. The CDR3 nucleotides read TGTGCCAGCAGCCAAGATTCGACTAGCGGGGGGCCTTACAATGAGCAGTTCTTC.

The V call is TRBV2, the J call TRBJ2-1; D possibly corresponds to TRBD2 (5 bases). The CDR3 runs to 17 residues. CDR1 SNHLY and CDR2 FYNNEI come from the germline V gene. V was trimmed by 5 bases and J by 7 bases, leaving 24 bases between them. CDR3 coding DNA: TGTGCCAGCAGTTGGGAATCGGCTAGGGCCCGAGGGAATGAGCAGTTCTTC. It translates to CASSWESARARGNEQFF.

V gene TRBV4-1 combines with J gene TRBJ2-7; TRBD2 matches at 7 bases. Germline V gives CDR1 MGHRA, CDR2 YSYEKL. The CDR3 length is 17 residues. J gave up 3 bases and V 3 bases, and 14 bases lay outside the gene matches. The CDR3 DNA sequence: TGCGCCAGCAGCCACCTTGAGTCGCGGGAGCTCGGCTACGAGCAGTACTTC. It yields the protein CASSHLESRELGYEQYF.

In regard to this clonotype: With a much larger clone just one base away, this may be a read error. The chain combines TRBV7-7 with TRBJ2-1, with TRBD1 identical over 9 bases. Germline V gene sequence: CDR1 SSHAT, CDR2 FNYEAQ (reference sequence). The length of the CDR3 is 15 residues. The CDR3 loop is CASSSRTGAYDEQFF. CDR3 sequence (DNA): TGTGCCAGCAGCTCCCGGACAGGGGCCTACGATGAGCAGTTCTTC.

V usage is TRBV18 and J usage is TRBJ1-5; D not resolved. Trimming took off 1 base at V and 3 bases at J, with 7 bases between the two ends. The CDR3 totals 14 residues. Germline-derived CDR1 and CDR2 are KGHSH and LQKENI. CDR3 loop: CASSPLGYNQPQHF. In nucleotides, the CDR3 is TGTGCCAGCTCACCACTGGGATACAATCAGCCCCAGCATTTT.

CDR3 region: CASSLGYFNEQYF. CDR3 bases: TGTGCCAGCAGCTTAGGCTACTTCAATGAGCAGTACTTC. This sequence joins TRBV7-2 and TRBJ2-7; D gene ambiguous. V lost 1 base, J lost 7 bases, and 11 bases lay in between. CDR3 length: 13 amino acids. The germline V gene encodes CDR1 SGHTA and CDR2 FQGNSA.

The J gene is TRBJ2-3, the V gene TRBV20-1, with 9 bases identical to TRBD1. Germline loops: CDR1 DFQATT, CDR2 SNEGSKA (reference sequence). This CDR3 has 16 amino acids. The trim removed 5 bases at V and 2 bases at J, leaving 11 bases unmatched. The CDR3 DNA is TGCAGTGCTCGACCTCCGGGACAGGGTGCCACAGATACGCAGTATTTT. It codes for CSARPPGQGATDTQYF.